The rows below give T cell receptor beta chains drawn from one sample of a study of sequential checkpoint blockade in melanoma. The data were produced by immunoSEQ multiplex PCR, yet TCRdb's version contains in-frame clones alone and is incomplete. The sample shows tens of thousands of clones, about four fifths of them seen only once. Specimen: CD8+ T cells sorted from blood (inferred from file names), collected from a patient given nivolumab and ipilimumab in sequence. The receptor set was obtained from a human donor with melanoma. Each CDR3 is given with its conserved first and last residue. The D gene is left open where the match is weak. The size entry is marked missing in some rows and otherwise reads once, few, many or a size class.

abundance,v_gene,d_gene,j_gene,CDR3aa,CDR3nt
.,TRBV6-4,.,TRBJ2-1,CASSGDISSYNEQFF,TGTGCCAGCAGTGGGGACATAAGCTCCTACAATGAGCAGTTCTTC
.,TRBV4-1,TRBD2,TRBJ2-7,CASSQGGSGAYEQYF,TGCGCCAGCAGCCAAGGGGGCAGCGGGGCCTACGAGCAGTACTTC
.,TRBV11-3,TRBD2,TRBJ2-3,CASSPQTSGGAADTQYF,TGTGCCAGCAGCCCCCAGACTAGCGGGGGGGCCGCAGATACGCAGTATTTT
.,TRBV2,TRBD1,TRBJ2-7,CASGDRPSYEQYF,TGTGCCAGCGGGGACAGGCCCTCTTACGAGCAGTACTTC
.,TRBV6-5,TRBD1,TRBJ1-2,CASTQTGGNGYTF,TGTGCCAGCACTCAGACAGGGGGCAATGGCTACACCTTC
.,TRBV18,TRBD2,TRBJ2-2,CASSPREGRNTGELFF,TGTGCCAGCTCACCACGGGAGGGGCGGAACACCGGGGAGCTGTTTTTT
few,TRBV5-4,.,TRBJ2-1,CASSFFGGGGNEQFF,TGTGCCAGCAGCTTCTTCGGGGGAGGCGGCAATGAGCAGTTCTTC
few,TRBV11-2,TRBD2,TRBJ2-7,CASSFKVSSGRLGGPEQYF,TGTGCCAGCAGCTTTAAGGTTAGTAGCGGGAGACTGGGGGGGCCCGAGCAGTACTTC
.,TRBV10-1,.,TRBJ2-7,CASSEYPGSYEQYF,TGCGCCAGCAGTGAGTATCCAGGTTCCTACGAGCAGTACTTC
.,TRBV28,.,TRBJ1-5,CASSFPRGAQPQHF,TGTGCCAGCAGTTTCCCCAGGGGAGCTCAGCCCCAGCATTTT
.,TRBV7-8,.,TRBJ1-1,CASSSPASLGGAFF,TGTGCCAGCAGCTCCCCAGCGTCCTTGGGAGGTGCTTTCTTT
.,TRBV5-1,TRBD1,TRBJ1-6,CASSGQGAGNSPLHF,TGCGCCAGCAGCGGACAGGGAGCGGGAAATTCACCCCTCCACTTT
once,TRBV9,.,TRBJ2-3,CASSVEGGTDTQYF,TGTGCCAGCAGCGTAGAGGGGGGCACAGATACGCAGTATTTT
once,TRBV2,TRBD1,TRBJ1-5,CASSPGGAYTQPQHF,TGTGCCAGCAGTCCAGGGGGCGCGTACACTCAGCCCCAGCATTTT
once,TRBV2,TRBD2,TRBJ2-3,CASSAGTSGNANTDTQYF,TGTGCCAGCAGTGCCGGGACTAGCGGGAATGCGAACACAGATACGCAGTATTTT
once,TRBV7-2,.,TRBJ2-7,CASSLVSEGNYEQYF,TGTGCCAGCAGCTTAGTTAGCGAAGGGAACTACGAGCAGTACTTC
.,TRBV7-7,TRBD1,TRBJ2-7,CASSLGTGPYEQYF,TGTGCCAGCAGCTTAGGGACAGGGCCCTACGAGCAGTACTTC
few,TRBV19,.,TRBJ1-3,CASSINRVGNTIYF,TGTGCCAGTAGTATTAACAGGGTTGGAAACACCATATATTTT
.,TRBV25-1,.,TRBJ1-1,CASNRGMNTEAFF,TGTGCCAGTAATCGAGGTATGAACACTGAAGCTTTCTTT
.,TRBV5-1,TRBD2,TRBJ2-7,CASSLASGIGGEQYF,TGCGCCAGCAGCTTGGCTAGCGGCATTGGGGGAGAGCAGTACTTC
.,TRBV27,.,TRBJ2-7,CASSLGETYEQYF,TGTGCCAGCAGTCTCGGGGAGACCTACGAGCAGTACTTC
.,TRBV6-6,TRBD1,TRBJ1-1,CASSLTGVNTEAFF,TGTGCCAGCAGTTTGACAGGGGTAAACACTGAAGCTTTCTTT
.,TRBV25-1,.,TRBJ2-3,CASSGLGVQYF,TGTGCCAGCAGTGGACTAGGGGTGCAGTATTTT
.,TRBV5-6,TRBD2,TRBJ2-1,CASSIVISGGAHEQFF,TGTGCCAGCAGCATCGTGATTAGCGGGGGGGCCCATGAGCAGTTCTTC
.,TRBV4-1,TRBD2,TRBJ2-7,CASSQNLPRGVYEQYF,TGCGCCAGCAGCCAAAATCTCCCCCGGGGGGTCTACGAGCAGTACTTC
.,TRBV7-3,TRBD2,TRBJ2-3,CASSSWAGETDTQYF,TGTGCCAGCAGCTCATGGGCGGGAGAAACAGATACGCAGTATTTT
.,TRBV5-1,.,TRBJ2-5,CASSLDGGQETQYF,TGCGCCAGCAGCTTGGACGGGGGCCAAGAGACCCAGTACTTC
.,TRBV29-1,TRBD2,TRBJ2-7,CSVELPSGSSYEQYF,TGCAGCGTTGAGTTACCTAGCGGGAGCTCCTACGAGCAGTACTTC
.,TRBV2,.,TRBJ2-5,CASNSELSGETQYF,TGTGCCAGCAATTCGGAACTCTCAGGAGAGACCCAGTACTTC
.,TRBV6-1,TRBD2,TRBJ2-7,CAVPGTSAYEQYF,TGTGCCGTACCCGGGACTAGCGCCTACGAGCAGTACTTC
.,TRBV4-1,.,TRBJ2-7,CASSVGGYEQYF,TGCGCCAGCAGCGTAGGAGGTTACGAGCAGTACTTC
few,TRBV7-9,.,TRBJ2-1,CASSLREGVYNEQFF,TGTGCCAGCAGCTTAAGGGAGGGGGTCTACAATGAGCAGTTCTTC
.,TRBV6-5,.,TRBJ2-2,CASSGHWTGELFF,TGTGCCAGCAGCGGACATTGGACCGGGGAGCTGTTTTTT
once,TRBV30,TRBD2,TRBJ2-7,CAWTRGGSYEQYF,TGTGCCTGGACCCGGGGGGGTAGCTACGAGCAGTACTTC
.,TRBV4-1,TRBD1,TRBJ2-7,CASRSGQGLGNEQYF,TGCGCCAGCAGGTCGGGACAGGGATTGGGGAACGAGCAGTACTTC
few,TRBV11-3,.,TRBJ1-2,CASSLGWEGYTF,TGTGCCAGCAGCTTAGGGTGGGAGGGCTACACCTTC
.,TRBV19,TRBD1,TRBJ2-1,CASSAGQAEQFF,TGTGCCAGTAGCGCAGGACAGGCTGAGCAGTTCTTC
.,TRBV23-1,.,TRBJ1-1,CASRTGRRDTEAFF,TGCGCCAGCAGGACTGGCCGGCGCGACACTGAAGCTTTCTTT
.,TRBV19,.,TRBJ1-5,CASSIITGSNQPQHF,TGTGCCAGTAGTATTATTACAGGGAGCAATCAGCCCCAGCATTTT
once,TRBV19,.,TRBJ1-5,CASSWNQQLNQPQHF,TGTGCCAGTAGTTGGAACCAACAGCTTAATCAGCCCCAGCATTTT
.,TRBV27,.,TRBJ1-5,CASSLRGEGQPQHF,TGTGCCAGCAGTTTACGAGGGGAGGGCCAGCCCCAGCATTTT
.,TRBV6-6,.,TRBJ2-3,CASSYSSSDTQYF,TGTGCCAGCAGTTACTCGAGTTCAGATACGCAGTATTTT
.,TRBV2,TRBD1,TRBJ1-4,CASRRTGGDEKLFF,TGTGCCAGCAGGAGGACAGGGGGCGATGAAAAACTGTTTTTT
.,TRBV4-1,TRBD2,TRBJ2-1,CASSQTSGANEQFF,TGCGCCAGCAGCCAGACTAGCGGGGCAAATGAGCAGTTCTTC